The following is a T cell receptor beta chain sequence with its context. This sample was included in a study of blood T cell repertoires in COVID-19. Participants came from some 23 US areas, aged about 18 to 95 years. Cohorts were determined from participant-reported clinical history. Trimming cost V 6 bases and J 0 bases; bases outside gene matches: 8. This CDR3 spans 16 amino acids. Germline values: CDR1 SQVTM, CDR2 ANQGSEA. Produced via immunoSEQ multiplex PCR; TCRdb's table is partial and in-frame only. The sample has about 310,000 clones; about nine tenths are singletons. This rearrangement joins TRBV29-1 to TRBJ2-6; 7 bases align to TRBD1. The sequencing input was PBMCs or T cells enriched from blood (not recorded which). The clonotype was recovered from a man between 60 and 75 years old who had recovered from COVID-19. The CDR3 bases are TGCAGCGTGGGACACAGGGGCCCCTCTGGGGCCAACGTCCTGACTTTC. Its protein product is CSVGHRGPSGANVLTF.